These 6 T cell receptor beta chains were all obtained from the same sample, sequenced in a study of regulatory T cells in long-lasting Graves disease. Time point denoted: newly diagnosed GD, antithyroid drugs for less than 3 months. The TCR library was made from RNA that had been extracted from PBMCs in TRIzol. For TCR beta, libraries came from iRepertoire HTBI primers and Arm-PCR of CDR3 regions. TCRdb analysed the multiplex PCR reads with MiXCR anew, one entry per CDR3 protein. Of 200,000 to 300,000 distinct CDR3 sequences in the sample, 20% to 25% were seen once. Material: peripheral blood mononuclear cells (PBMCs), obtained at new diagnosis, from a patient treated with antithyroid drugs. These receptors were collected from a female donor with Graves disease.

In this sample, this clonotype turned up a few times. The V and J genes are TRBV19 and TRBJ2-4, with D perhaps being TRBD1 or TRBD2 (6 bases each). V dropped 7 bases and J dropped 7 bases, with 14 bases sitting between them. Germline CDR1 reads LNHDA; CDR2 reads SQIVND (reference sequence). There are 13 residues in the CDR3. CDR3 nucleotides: TGTGCCAGTAACTCGGGGGCCGTCAACATTCAGTACTTC. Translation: CASNSGAVNIQYF.

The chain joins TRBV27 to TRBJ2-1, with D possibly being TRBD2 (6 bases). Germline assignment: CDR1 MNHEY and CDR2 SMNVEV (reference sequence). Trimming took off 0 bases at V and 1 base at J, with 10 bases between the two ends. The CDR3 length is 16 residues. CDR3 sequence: CASSLSAGRSYNEQFF. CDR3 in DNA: TGTGCCAGCAGTTTATCGGCGGGGCGATCCTACAATGAGCAGTTCTTC.

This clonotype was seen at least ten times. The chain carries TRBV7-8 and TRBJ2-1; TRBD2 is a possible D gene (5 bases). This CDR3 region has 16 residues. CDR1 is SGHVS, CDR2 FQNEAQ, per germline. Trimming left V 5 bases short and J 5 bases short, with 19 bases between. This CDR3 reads CASSPGPRGLDNEQFF. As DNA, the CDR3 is TGTGCCAGCAGCCCAGGACCGCGAGGACTGGACAATGAGCAGTTCTTC. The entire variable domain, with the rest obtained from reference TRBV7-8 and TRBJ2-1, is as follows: GAGVSQSPRYKVAKRGQDVALRCDPISGHVSLFWYQQALGQGPEFLTYFQNEAQLDKSGLPSDRFFAERPEGSVSTLKIQRTQQEDSAVYLCASSPGPRGLDNEQFFGPGTRLTVL.

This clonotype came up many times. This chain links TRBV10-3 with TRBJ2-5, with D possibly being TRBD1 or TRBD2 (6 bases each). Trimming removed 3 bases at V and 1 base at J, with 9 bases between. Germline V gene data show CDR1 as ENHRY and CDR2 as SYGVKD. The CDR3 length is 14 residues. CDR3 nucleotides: TGTGCCATCAGTGAAGGGGGGATCCAAGAGACCCAGTACTTC. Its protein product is CAISEGGIQETQYF.

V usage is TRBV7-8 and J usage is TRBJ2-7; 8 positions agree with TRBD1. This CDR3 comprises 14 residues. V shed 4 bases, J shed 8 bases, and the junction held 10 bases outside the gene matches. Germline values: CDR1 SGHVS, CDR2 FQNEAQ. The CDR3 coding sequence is TGTGCCAGCAGCTCTGGACAGGGCGCGGTCAAGCAGTACTTC. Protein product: CASSSGQGAVKQYF.

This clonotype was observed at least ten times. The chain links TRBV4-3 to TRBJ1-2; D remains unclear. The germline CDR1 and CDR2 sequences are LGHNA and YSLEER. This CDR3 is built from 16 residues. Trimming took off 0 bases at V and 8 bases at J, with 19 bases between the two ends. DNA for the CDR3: TGCGCCAGCAGCCAAGATTGGACCGTTAAACTCGGAGGCTACACCTTC. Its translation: CASSQDWTVKLGGYTF.